The 20 T cell receptor beta chains listed next were all sequenced from one sample in a study of shared clonotypes between healthy human individuals. The assay was immunoSEQ multiplex PCR, and TCRdb's table has in-frame clones only and misses some. The repertoire consists of 660,000 or so clones, with about 96% occurring once and the leading ten covering less than 0.12%. Naive CD8 cells were CD45RO-negative, positively selected for CCR7, excluding terminally differentiated effector memory CD45RA+ cells. The material sequenced was naive CD8+ T cells sorted from blood. Every receptor here comes from a woman in her twenties or thirties in good health.

This sequence joins TRBV4-1 and TRBJ1-1; 8 bases agree with TRBD1. The CDR3 runs to 14 residues. V dropped 5 bases and J dropped 5; count of bases not matched to a gene: 7. In germline, CDR1 is MGHRA, CDR2 YSYEKL. CDR3 nucleotides: TGCGCCAGCAGCTCCAGGGGGCAGGATACTGAAGCTTTCTTT. Protein product: CASSSRGQDTEAFF.

The chain carries TRBV28 and TRBJ2-1; TRBD2 aligns across 11 bases. The trim removed 1 base at V and 6 bases at J, leaving 8 bases unmatched. This CDR3 is built from 17 residues. The V gene's germline CDR1 is MDHEN and CDR2 SYDVKM. This CDR3 is CASSLLQTSGDGNEQFF. The CDR3 DNA sequence: TGTGCCAGCAGTTTATTACAGACTAGCGGGGACGGCAATGAGCAGTTCTTC.

This chain links TRBV29-1 with TRBJ2-5, with D unclear. Germline CDR1 is SQVTM and CDR2 is ANQGSEA. This CDR3 has 15 amino acids. V gave up 2 bases and J gave up 0 bases, with 13 bases separating them. CDR3 nucleotide sequence: TGCAGCGTTGAAAGGTTTTTAGAGTACCAAGAGACCCAGTACTTC. Its translation: CSVERFLEYQETQYF.

The gene calls are TRBV6-6 and TRBJ1-5, with 7 bases that match TRBD1. The junction had 3 bases not matched to a gene; V was cut back by 8 bases and J by 2 bases. The CDR3 length is 13 residues. The germline V gene has CDR1 MNHNY and CDR2 SVGAGI (reference sequence). The DNA for the CDR3 is TGTGCCAGCGGAGGGGGCGGCAATCAGCCCCAGCATTTT. Its translation: CASGGGGNQPQHF.

The CDR3 nucleotides are TGTGCCAGCAGCCGCGGGGAATACGAGCAGTACTTC. Translated, it gives CASSRGEYEQYF. The V and J genes are TRBV11-2 and TRBJ2-5; D might be TRBD2 (6 bases). The assigned J gene may be wrong: the sequence end matches TRBJ2-7 better. Germline loops: CDR1 SGHAT, CDR2 FQNNGV. The CDR3 covers 12 residues.

The CDR3 is CASRSGLPQETQYF. The CDR3 DNA follows: TGTGCCAGCAGATCAGGGCTGCCTCAAGAGACCCAGTACTTC. The chain combines TRBV5-6 with TRBJ2-5, with D possibly TRBD1 on 5 matching bases. Germline values: CDR1 SGHDT, CDR2 YYEEEE. Deletions cut 5 bases from V and 2 bases from J, with 13 bases between. This CDR3 comprises 14 residues.

This rearrangement joins TRBV2 to TRBJ2-7; 7 bases agree with TRBD2. Germline V gene sequence: CDR1 SNHLY, CDR2 FYNNEI. V shed 2 bases and J 4 bases; nucleotides not matched to a gene: 11. This CDR3 spans 16 amino acids. CDR3 residues: CASSESLSAGVYEQYF. CDR3 nucleotide sequence: TGTGCCAGCAGTGAAAGTTTATCGGCGGGAGTTTACGAGCAGTACTTC.

The rearrangement uses TRBV6-5 and TRBJ2-2; a possible D gene is TRBD2 (5 bases). There are 13 residues in the CDR3. Trimming pared 9 bases from V and 6 bases from J, leaving 14 bases between. The germline V gene has CDR1 MNHEY and CDR2 SVGAGI. The CDR3 protein is CASLGWESGELFF. CDR3 coding DNA: TGTGCCAGTTTGGGGTGGGAGTCCGGGGAGCTGTTTTTT.

This chain uses TRBV30 with TRBJ2-7; 9 nucleotides agree with TRBD1. V lost 2 bases and J lost 5; bases outside the gene matches: 7. Per the germline V gene, CDR1 is GTSNPN and CDR2 is SVGIG (reference sequence). This CDR3 contains 14 residues. CDR3 amino acids: CAWSMGQGFDEQYF. CDR3 coding DNA: TGTGCCTGGAGTATGGGACAGGGCTTCGACGAGCAGTACTTC.

This clone was observed once. The rearrangement uses TRBV6-1 and TRBJ2-5; D remains unclear. CDR1 and CDR2 (germline): MNHNS, SASEGT. V was pared by 6 bases and J by 2 bases, with 13 bases between. The CDR3 has 14 amino acids. In DNA form, the CDR3 reads TGTGCCAGCAGACCGCGGAACACTCAAGAGACCCAGTACTTC. Its translation: CASRPRNTQETQYF.

This sequence joins TRBV11-3 and TRBJ2-1; D remains ambiguous. The CDR3 spans 8 residues. The V and J ends lost 10 bases and 10 bases respectively, with 5 bases between them. Germline V lookup: CDR1 SGHNT, CDR2 YENEEA. CDR3 nucleotides: TGTGCCACGAGGGAGCAGTTCTTC. Translation gives CATREQFF.

This chain connects TRBV18 to TRBJ2-3, with D possibly TRBD1 on 5 matching bases. In germline, CDR1 is KGHSH, CDR2 LQKENI. The CDR3 spans 14 residues. V gave up 5 bases and J gave up 2 bases, with 11 bases separating them. Here the CDR3 reads CASSSTGYTDTQYF. The CDR3, as DNA: TGTGCCAGCTCATCTACAGGTTACACAGATACGCAGTATTTT.

V usage is TRBV2 and J usage is TRBJ2-7; D may be TRBD2 (5 bases). V lost 5 bases, J lost 0 bases, and 11 bases lay in between. The CDR3 has 14 amino acids. Germline CDR1 and CDR2: SNHLY and FYNNEI. The CDR3 is CASSSAESSYEQYF. For the CDR3, the DNA is TGTGCCAGCAGTTCAGCGGAGTCCTCCTACGAGCAGTACTTC.

V usage is TRBV9 and J usage is TRBJ2-4; TRBD2 is a possible D gene (6 bases). V lost 3 bases and J 0 bases, leaving 10 bases between the germline ends. The CDR3 runs 15 residues. From germline, CDR1 is SGDLS and CDR2 YYNGEE. This CDR3 is CASSAGGSAKNIQYF. CDR3 DNA: TGTGCCAGCAGCGCTGGAGGGTCAGCCAAAAACATTCAGTACTTC. The full variable domain, with the rest looked up from reference TRBV9 and TRBJ2-4, is DSGVTQTPKHLITATGQRVTLRCSPRSGDLSVYWYQQSLDQGLQFLIQYYNGEERAKGNILERFSAQQFPDLHSELNLSSLELGDSALYFCASSAGGSAKNIQYFGAGTRLSVL.

In regard to this clone: Other DNA sequences in this sample translate to the same CDR3. The chain links TRBV11-2 to TRBJ2-5; D call uncertain. V was cut by 4 bases and J by 5 bases, with 5 bases left in between. The CDR3 has 11 residues. Per the germline V gene, CDR1 is SGHAT and CDR2 is FQNNGV. CDR3 nucleotide sequence: TGTGCCAGCAGCTCGGTGGAGACCCAGTACTTC. Its translation is CASSSVETQYF.

The genes are TRBV27 and TRBJ2-7, with D uncertain. This CDR3 contains 17 residues. The germline V and J ends were trimmed by 1 base and 2 bases, with 18 bases remaining between them. Germline loops: CDR1 MNHEY, CDR2 SMNVEV (reference sequence). The CDR3 DNA reads as TGTGCCAGCAGTTTATTAAGGGCTCCGGGCGGAACCTACGAGCAGTACTTC. It encodes CASSLLRAPGGTYEQYF.

The rearrangement uses TRBV28 and TRBJ1-5; 10 positions match TRBD1. From germline, CDR1 is MDHEN and CDR2 SYDVKM. CDR3 length equals 17 residues. After removal of 3 bases from V and 7 bases from J, the junction contained 12 bases not matched to a gene. The DNA for the CDR3 is TGTGCCAGCAGTTTCTTGATGGACAGGGGGTCGGAACAGCCCCAGCATTTT. This codes for CASSFLMDRGSEQPQHF.

The V call is TRBV5-1, the J call TRBJ1-4; 8 bases align to TRBD1. The CDR3 has 18 residues. V was pared by 0 bases and J by 7 bases, with 14 bases of the junction left unmatched. Looked up from germline, CDR1 is SGHRS and CDR2 is YFSETQ. In DNA, the CDR3 is TGCGCCAGCAGCTTGGGGCCACCACCGGACAGGGTTGGTGAAAAACTGTTTTTT. Translation: CASSLGPPPDRVGEKLFF.

The V and J genes are TRBV5-1 and TRBJ2-3, with D possibly being TRBD1 (6 bases). The CDR3 is 15 residues long. Trimming stripped 3 bases from V and 0 bases from J, with 11 bases between. Germline CDR1 reads SGHRS; CDR2 reads YFSETQ. The CDR3 DNA is TGCGCCAGCAGCTCCGGGGACATAAGCACAGATACGCAGTATTTT. Its translation is CASSSGDISTDTQYF.

J is TRBJ1-4 and V is TRBV28; no clear D gene. CDR3 size: 17 residues. The V and J ends lost 3 bases and 6 bases respectively, with 20 bases between them. Germline V gene data show CDR1 as MDHEN and CDR2 as SYDVKM. The CDR3 loop reads CASSFGRKGPRYEKLFF. DNA of the CDR3: TGTGCCAGCAGTTTTGGCCGAAAAGGGCCACGGTATGAAAAACTGTTTTTT.